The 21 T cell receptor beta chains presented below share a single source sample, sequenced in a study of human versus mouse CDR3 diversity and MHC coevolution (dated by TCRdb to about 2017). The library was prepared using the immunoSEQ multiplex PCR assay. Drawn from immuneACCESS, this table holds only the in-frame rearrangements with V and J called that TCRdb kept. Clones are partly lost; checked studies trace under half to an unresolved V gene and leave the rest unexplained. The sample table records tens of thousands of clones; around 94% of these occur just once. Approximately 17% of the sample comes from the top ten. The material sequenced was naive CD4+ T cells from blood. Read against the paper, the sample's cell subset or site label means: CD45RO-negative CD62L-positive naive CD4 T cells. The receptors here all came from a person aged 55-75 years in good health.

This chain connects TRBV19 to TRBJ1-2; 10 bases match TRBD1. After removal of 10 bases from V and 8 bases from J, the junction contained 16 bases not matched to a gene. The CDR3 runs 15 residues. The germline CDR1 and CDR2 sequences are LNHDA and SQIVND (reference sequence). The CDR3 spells CATLPVWTGGKGYTF. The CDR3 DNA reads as TGTGCCACCCTACCGGTTTGGACAGGGGGGAAGGGCTACACCTTC.

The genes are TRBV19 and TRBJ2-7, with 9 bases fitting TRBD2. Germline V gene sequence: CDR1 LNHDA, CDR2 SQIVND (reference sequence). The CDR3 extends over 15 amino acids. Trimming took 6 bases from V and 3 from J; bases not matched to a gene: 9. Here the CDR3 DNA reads TGTGCCAGTAGATTTTCTAGCGGGATTGACTACGAGCAGTACTTC. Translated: CASRFSSGIDYEQYF.

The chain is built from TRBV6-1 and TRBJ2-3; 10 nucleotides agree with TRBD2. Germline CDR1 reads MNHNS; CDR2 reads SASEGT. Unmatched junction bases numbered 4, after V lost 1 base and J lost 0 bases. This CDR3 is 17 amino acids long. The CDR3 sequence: CASSEGGTSDSTDTQYF. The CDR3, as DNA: TGTGCCAGCAGTGAAGGGGGGACTAGCGATAGCACAGATACGCAGTATTTT.

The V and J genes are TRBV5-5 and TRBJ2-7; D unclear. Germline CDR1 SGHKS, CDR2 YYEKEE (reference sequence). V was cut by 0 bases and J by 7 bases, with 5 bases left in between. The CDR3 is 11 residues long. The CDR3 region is CASSLGEEQYF. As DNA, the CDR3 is TGTGCCAGCAGCTTGGGTGAGGAGCAGTACTTC.

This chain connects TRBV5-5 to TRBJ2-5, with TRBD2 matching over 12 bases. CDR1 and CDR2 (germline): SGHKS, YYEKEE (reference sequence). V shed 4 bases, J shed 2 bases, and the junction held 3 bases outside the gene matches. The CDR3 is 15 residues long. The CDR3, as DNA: TGTGCCAGCAGCAGGACTAGCGGGGCGCAAGAGACCCAGTACTTC. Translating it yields CASSRTSGAQETQYF.

CDR3 DNA sequence: TGTGCCAGCAGTTTCCGACAGGGCGCTCGTCAGCCCCAGCATTTT. Translating it yields CASSFRQGARQPQHF. The gene calls are TRBV2 and TRBJ1-5, with TRBD1 identical over 7 bases. This CDR3 contains 15 residues. With V trimmed by 5 bases and J by 6 bases, 10 bases remained unmatched. Germline V gene lookup returns CDR1 SNHLY and CDR2 FYNNEI.

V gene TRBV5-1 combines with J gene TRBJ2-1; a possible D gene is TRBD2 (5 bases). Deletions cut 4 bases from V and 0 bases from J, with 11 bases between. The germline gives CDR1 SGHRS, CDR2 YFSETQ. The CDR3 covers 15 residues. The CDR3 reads CASSPEAGSYNEQFF. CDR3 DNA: TGCGCCAGCAGCCCGGAGGCGGGCTCCTACAATGAGCAGTTCTTC.

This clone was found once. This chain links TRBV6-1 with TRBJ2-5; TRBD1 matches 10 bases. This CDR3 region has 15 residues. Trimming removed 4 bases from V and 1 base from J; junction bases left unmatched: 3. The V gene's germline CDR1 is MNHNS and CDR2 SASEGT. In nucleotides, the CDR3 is TGTGCCAGCAGTGGACAGGGGGCAGTCCAAGAGACCCAGTACTTC. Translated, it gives CASSGQGAVQETQYF.

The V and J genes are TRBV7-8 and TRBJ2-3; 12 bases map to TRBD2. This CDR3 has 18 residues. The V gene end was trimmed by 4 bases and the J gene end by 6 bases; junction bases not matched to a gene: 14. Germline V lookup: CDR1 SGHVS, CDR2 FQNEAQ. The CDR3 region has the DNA TGTGCCAGCAGCTACGGGGGGAGCCTAGCGGGAGGGAGGGATACGCAGTATTTT. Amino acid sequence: CASSYGGSLAGGRDTQYF.

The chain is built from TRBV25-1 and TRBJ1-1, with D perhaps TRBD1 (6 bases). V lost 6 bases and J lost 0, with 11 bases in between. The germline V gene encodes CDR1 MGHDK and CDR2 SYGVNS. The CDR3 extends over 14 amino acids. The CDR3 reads CASRQTGLNTEAFF. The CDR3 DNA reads TGTGCCAGCAGGCAAACAGGGTTGAACACTGAAGCTTTCTTT.

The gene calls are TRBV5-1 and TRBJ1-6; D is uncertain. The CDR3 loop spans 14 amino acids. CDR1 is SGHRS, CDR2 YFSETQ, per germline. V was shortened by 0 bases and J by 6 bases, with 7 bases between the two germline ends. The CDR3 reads CASSLEHRNSPLHF. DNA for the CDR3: TGCGCCAGCAGCTTGGAACACCGTAATTCACCCCTCCACTTT.

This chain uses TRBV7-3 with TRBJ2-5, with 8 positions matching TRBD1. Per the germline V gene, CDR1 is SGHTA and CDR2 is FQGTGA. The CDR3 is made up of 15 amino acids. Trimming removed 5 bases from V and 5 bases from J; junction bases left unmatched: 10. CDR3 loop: CASSPRQGAKETQYF. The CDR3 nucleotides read TGTGCCAGCAGCCCACGCCAGGGGGCAAAGGAGACCCAGTACTTC.

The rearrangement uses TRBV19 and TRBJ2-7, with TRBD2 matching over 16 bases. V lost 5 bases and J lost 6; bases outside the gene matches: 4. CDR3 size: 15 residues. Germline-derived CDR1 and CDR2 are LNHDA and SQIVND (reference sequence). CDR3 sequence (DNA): TGTGCCAGTAGTGGGACTAGCGGGAGGGTCGGCGAGCAGTACTTC. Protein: CASSGTSGRVGEQYF.

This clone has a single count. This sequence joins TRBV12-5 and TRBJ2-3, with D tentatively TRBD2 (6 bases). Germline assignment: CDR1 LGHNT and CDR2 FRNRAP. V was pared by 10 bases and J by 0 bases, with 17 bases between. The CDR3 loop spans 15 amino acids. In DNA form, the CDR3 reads TGTGCTACCGGGGCCTGGGGGAGGAGCACAGATACGCAGTATTTT. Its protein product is CATGAWGRSTDTQYF.

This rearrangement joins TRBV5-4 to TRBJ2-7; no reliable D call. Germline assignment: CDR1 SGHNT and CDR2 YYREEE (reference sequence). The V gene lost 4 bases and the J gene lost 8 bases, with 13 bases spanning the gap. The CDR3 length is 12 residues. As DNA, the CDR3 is TGTGCCAGCAGCCAGAACACGGAGAAGCAGTACTTC. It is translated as CASSQNTEKQYF.

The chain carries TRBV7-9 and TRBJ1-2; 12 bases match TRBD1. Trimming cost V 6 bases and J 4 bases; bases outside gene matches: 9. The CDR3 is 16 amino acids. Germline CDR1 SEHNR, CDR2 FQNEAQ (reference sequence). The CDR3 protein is CASSHIGTGGVYGYTF. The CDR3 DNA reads TGTGCCAGCAGTCATATCGGGACAGGGGGCGTCTATGGCTACACCTTC. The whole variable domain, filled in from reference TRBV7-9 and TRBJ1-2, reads DTGVSQNPRHKITKRGQNVTFRCDPISEHNRLYWYRQTLGQGPEFLTYFQNEAQLEKSRLLSDRFSAERPKGSFSTLEIQRTEQGDSAMYLCASSHIGTGGVYGYTFGSGTRLTVV.

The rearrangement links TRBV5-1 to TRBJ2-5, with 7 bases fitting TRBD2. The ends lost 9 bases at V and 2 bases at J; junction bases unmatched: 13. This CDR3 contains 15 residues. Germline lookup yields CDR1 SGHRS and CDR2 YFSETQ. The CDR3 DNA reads TGCGCCACCCAACTAGCGAGAGGTCCTCAAGAGACCCAGTACTTC. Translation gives CATQLARGPQETQYF.

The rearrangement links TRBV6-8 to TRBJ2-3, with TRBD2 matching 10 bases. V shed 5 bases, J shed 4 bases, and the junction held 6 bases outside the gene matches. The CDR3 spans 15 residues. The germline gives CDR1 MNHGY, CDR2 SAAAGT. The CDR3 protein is CASSPAGGPADTQYF. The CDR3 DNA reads TGTGCCAGCAGTCCAGCGGGAGGGCCCGCAGATACGCAGTATTTT.

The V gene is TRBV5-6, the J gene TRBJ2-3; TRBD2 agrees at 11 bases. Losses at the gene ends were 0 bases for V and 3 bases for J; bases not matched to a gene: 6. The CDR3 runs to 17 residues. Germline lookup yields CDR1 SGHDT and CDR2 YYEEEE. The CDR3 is CASSLATSGTRTDTQYF. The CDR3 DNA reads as TGTGCCAGCAGCTTGGCGACTAGCGGGACAAGGACAGATACGCAGTATTTT.

The CDR3 DNA follows: TGCAGCGTTCTAGGGCAGGGGCAGCCCCAGCATTTT. Translation: CSVLGQGQPQHF. This chain joins TRBV29-1 and TRBJ1-5, with D maybe TRBD1 (6 bases). CDR3 length: 12 residues. CDR1 is SQVTM and CDR2 is ANQGSEA in the germline V gene. V was trimmed by 5 bases and J by 7 bases, leaving 12 bases between them.

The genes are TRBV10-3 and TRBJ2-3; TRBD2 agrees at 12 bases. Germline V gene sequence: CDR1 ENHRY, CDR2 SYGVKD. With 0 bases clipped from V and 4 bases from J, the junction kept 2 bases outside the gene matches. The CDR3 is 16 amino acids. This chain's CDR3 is CAISESSSGRADTQYF. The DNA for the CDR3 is TGTGCCATCAGTGAGTCGTCTAGCGGGAGGGCAGATACGCAGTATTTT.